The 30 T cell receptor beta chains below were found in one sample sequenced in a study of shared clonotypes between healthy human individuals. TCRdb keeps only in-frame clones here, not all; method: immunoSEQ multiplex PCR. The sample carries over a million clones, around 78% recorded once. Material: memory CD4+ T cells from PBMCs. Sample subset: CD45RA-negative fraction. The receptors shown here come from a man in his late teens or twenties in good health. Some clones in this sample may be carry-over from other donors' samples.

The rearrangement links TRBV7-9 to TRBJ2-7; TRBD2 aligns across 8 bases. The CDR3 runs to 19 residues. Germline V lookup: CDR1 SEHNR, CDR2 FQNEAQ (reference sequence). The ends lost 0 bases at V and 7 bases at J; junction bases unmatched: 20. Here the CDR3 DNA reads TGTGCCAGCAGCTTAGCGAGGGGGGTGGTGAGCGGGAGCTTTGGAGAGCAGTACTTC. Its translation is CASSLARGVVSGSFGEQYF.

This clone is a singleton in its sample. A much larger clone differs from this one at a single base, so this may be a read error. Other nucleotide sequences from this sample produce the same CDR3. The chain couples TRBV7-9 to TRBJ2-7; no reliable D call. CDR1 and CDR2 from the germline V gene are SEHNR and FQNEAQ (reference sequence). The CDR3 contains 14 residues. Trimming stripped 1 base from V and 0 bases from J, with 7 bases between. CDR3 sequence reads: CASSLGRSSYEQYF. In nucleotides, the CDR3 is TGTGCCAGCAGCTTAGGCAGGAGCTCCTACGAGCAGTACTTC.

The rearrangement links TRBV5-1 to TRBJ2-2; the D is unclear. V gave up 0 bases and J gave up 2 bases, with 8 bases separating them. Looked up from germline, CDR1 is SGHRS and CDR2 is YFSETQ. The CDR3 has 15 residues. CDR3 coding DNA: TGCGCCAGCAGCTTGGAAGGCCGAAACACCGGGGAGCTGTTTTTT. Its translation: CASSLEGRNTGELFF.

The chain has TRBV27 and TRBJ2-1; TRBD2 agrees at 9 bases. Germline-derived CDR1 and CDR2 are MNHEY and SMNVEV (reference sequence). The CDR3 runs to 17 residues. The junction had 17 bases not matched to a gene; V was cut back by 6 bases and J by 8 bases. Here the CDR3 reads CASRHTPGLQRGDEQFF. The CDR3, as DNA: TGTGCCAGCAGGCATACGCCAGGGCTACAGCGGGGGGATGAGCAGTTCTTC.

This chain's CDR3 is CASSIGGNTDTQYF. In DNA form, the CDR3 reads TGTGCCAGTAGTATAGGGGGCAACACAGATACGCAGTATTTT. V gene TRBV19 combines with J gene TRBJ2-3; D may be TRBD1 (5 bases). Trimming stripped 1 base from V and 2 bases from J, with 7 bases between. Germline CDR1 and CDR2: LNHDA and SQIVND (reference sequence). The CDR3 has 14 residues.

This clone was picked up a small number of times. The J gene is TRBJ2-5, the V gene TRBV5-1, with D maybe TRBD2 (5 bases). The germline V gene encodes CDR1 SGHRS and CDR2 YFSETQ. V was trimmed by 4 bases and J by 4 bases, leaving 8 bases between them. There are 12 residues in the CDR3. The DNA for the CDR3 is TGCGCCAGCAGCGCGGGTCGAGAGACCCAGTACTTC. Protein sequence: CASSAGRETQYF. Using reference TRBV5-1 and TRBJ2-5 for the parts outside the CDR3, the full variable domain is KAGVTQTPRYLIKTRGQQVTLSCSPISGHRSVSWYQQTPGQGLQFLFEYFSETQRNKGNFPGRFSGRQFSNSRSEMNVSTLELGDSALYLCASSAGRETQYFGPGTRLLVL.

The J gene is TRBJ2-1, the V gene TRBV5-1; D may be TRBD1 (6 bases). This CDR3 comprises 16 residues. CDR1 SGHRS and CDR2 YFSETQ come from the germline V gene. The V and J ends lost 4 bases and 0 bases respectively, with 14 bases between them. CDR3 nucleotide sequence: TGCGCCAGCAGCGCTACCACAGGGAGCTCCTACAATGAGCAGTTCTTC. Its translation: CASSATTGSSYNEQFF.

The chain couples TRBV9 to TRBJ1-5, with D possibly matching TRBD1 (5 bases). Germline CDR1 and CDR2: SGDLS and YYNGEE. This CDR3 contains 15 residues. V lost 4 bases to trimming and J lost 2 bases, with 13 bases between them. The CDR3 nucleotides read TGTGCCAGCAGCCCAACCGGGACCGGCAATCAGCCCCAGCATTTT. Its translation: CASSPTGTGNQPQHF.

CDR3 sequence: CASSAGGSAAELFF. As DNA, the CDR3 is TGCGCCAGCAGCGCCGGTGGGTCTGCGGCGGAACTGTTTTTT. V gene TRBV5-1 combines with J gene TRBJ1-4; D ambiguous. V was cut by 4 bases and J by 12 bases, with 19 bases left in between. CDR1 SGHRS and CDR2 YFSETQ come from the germline V gene. The CDR3 consists of 14 residues.

V gene TRBV6-1 combines with J gene TRBJ2-7; 13 bases match TRBD2. CDR1 is MNHNS, CDR2 SASEGT, per germline. There are 15 residues in the CDR3. Germline trimming cut 5 bases from V and 3 bases from J; bases unmatched to any gene: 4. As DNA, the CDR3 is TGTGCCAGCAGTCTGGGACTAGCGGGAAACTACGAGCAGTACTTC. Amino acids: CASSLGLAGNYEQYF.

The chain has TRBV6-1 and TRBJ2-7; perhaps TRBD1 as D (5 bases). There are 14 residues in the CDR3. The germline gives CDR1 MNHNS, CDR2 SASEGT. V was shortened by 6 bases and J by 3 bases, with 15 bases between the two germline ends. The CDR3 bases are TGTGCCAGCAGACCAGGGCCAGATGACTACGAGCAGTACTTC. This gives the protein CASRPGPDDYEQYF.

A note on this clone: A far larger clone is one nucleotide away, so this likely arose from a read error. The rearrangement uses TRBV9 and TRBJ2-1; D may match TRBD1 or TRBD2 (5 bases each). V gave up 0 bases and J gave up 5 bases, with 9 bases separating them. Per germline, CDR1 SGDLS and CDR2 YYNGEE. The CDR3 runs 14 residues. CDR3 region: CASSVGDPHNEQFF. In DNA, the CDR3 is TGTGCCAGCAGCGTAGGGGACCCCCACAATGAGCAGTTCTTC.

In this sample, this clone turned up a few times. V usage is TRBV19 and J usage is TRBJ2-2; 9 bases match TRBD1. Unmatched junction bases numbered 6, after V lost 3 bases and J lost 7 bases. Germline V gene data show CDR1 as LNHDA and CDR2 as SQIVND (reference sequence). CDR3 length equals 15 residues. CDR3 DNA sequence: TGTGCCAGTAGTATCGGGACAGGGTATTACGGGGAGCTGTTTTTT. Amino acids: CASSIGTGYYGELFF.

V gene TRBV5-1 combines with J gene TRBJ2-3; D gene uncertain. This CDR3 comprises 14 residues. Germline V gene sequence: CDR1 SGHRS, CDR2 YFSETQ. Trimming shortened V by 4 bases and J by 2 bases, and 11 bases separated the two germline ends. The CDR3 nucleotides read TGCGCCAGCAGCGTTACACTCCCCACAGATACGCAGTATTTT. This encodes CASSVTLPTDTQYF.

The CDR3 DNA sequence: TGTGCCAGCAGCTTAGGGGGCCGATACAATGAGCAGTTCTTC. Amino acids: CASSLGGRYNEQFF. This rearrangement joins TRBV7-2 to TRBJ2-1; D might be TRBD1 (5 bases). V lost 1 base and J lost 4, with 8 bases in between. CDR1 SGHTA and CDR2 FQGNSA come from the germline V gene. The CDR3 runs 14 residues.

This chain links TRBV27 with TRBJ2-5, with 9 bases that match TRBD2. Per the germline V gene, CDR1 is MNHEY and CDR2 is SMNVEV (reference sequence). J lost 5 bases, V lost 5 bases, and 18 bases had no gene match. This CDR3 has 18 residues. DNA for the CDR3: TGTGCCAGCAGTAGTAGCAGGGCGGGAGGGCACCGACGGGAGACCCAGTACTTC. Protein product: CASSSSRAGGHRRETQYF.

This clone was counted once. The chain carries TRBV5-4 and TRBJ2-7; 8 nucleotides line up with TRBD1. The J segment lost 3 bases and the V segment lost 4 bases, leaving 6 bases of the junction unmatched. CDR3 length equals 14 residues. CDR1 and CDR2 (germline): SGHNT, YYREEE (reference sequence). In DNA, the CDR3 is TGTGCCAGCAGCAAGGGACAGGATCGCTACGAGCAGTACTTC. The encoded protein is CASSKGQDRYEQYF.

This chain links TRBV5-5 with TRBJ2-5; 8 positions match TRBD2. With 1 base clipped from V and 5 bases from J, the junction kept 7 bases outside the gene matches. Germline assignment: CDR1 SGHKS and CDR2 YYEKEE (reference sequence). This CDR3 region has 15 residues. The CDR3 is CASSLRLAGVETQYF. The CDR3 region has the DNA TGTGCCAGCAGCTTGAGGCTAGCGGGCGTGGAGACCCAGTACTTC. The full variable domain, its missing parts supplied by reference TRBV5-5 and TRBJ2-5, is DAGVTQSPTHLIKTRGQQVTLRCSPISGHKSVSWYQQVLGQGPQFIFQYYEKEERGRGNFPDRFSARQFPNYSSELNVNALLLGDSALYLCASSLRLAGVETQYFGPGTRLLVL.

As DNA, the CDR3 is TGTGCCAGCAGTTCCCCCCGGGGGGGGCGAACCGGGGAGCTGTTTTTT. Residues: CASSSPRGGRTGELFF. This chain links TRBV28 with TRBJ2-2, with 8 bases that match TRBD2. Trimming took 4 bases from V and 5 from J; bases not matched to a gene: 9. Germline CDR1 is MDHEN and CDR2 is SYDVKM. The CDR3 loop spans 16 amino acids.

As to this clone: One junction end disagrees with the germline gene, perhaps due to a read error. For the CDR3, the DNA is TGTGCCAGCAGTGAAAGGGGAGAAGGAGAAGTCTTC. It translates to CASSERGEGEVF. The genes are TRBV6-1 and TRBJ1-2, with TRBD1 as a possible D gene (5 bases). This CDR3 has 12 residues. Germline loops: CDR1 MNHNS, CDR2 SASEGT.

The gene calls are TRBV28 and TRBJ1-4, with unresolved D. The V end was cut by 6 bases, the J end by 6 bases, with 11 bases between. The CDR3 runs to 13 residues. The V gene's germline CDR1 is MDHEN and CDR2 SYDVKM. CDR3: CASSPPKDEKLFF. The CDR3 nucleotides read TGTGCCAGCAGCCCGCCTAAGGATGAAAAACTGTTTTTT.

This clone was picked up a small number of times. The chain joins TRBV7-6 to TRBJ2-1, with unresolved D. The V end was cut by 5 bases, the J end by 6 bases, with 11 bases between. The V gene's germline CDR1 is SGHVS and CDR2 FNYEAQ. This CDR3 has 13 residues. Here the CDR3 DNA reads TGTGCCAGCAGCCCGACCGGTAGCAATGAGCAGTTCTTC. Translating it yields CASSPTGSNEQFF.

V is TRBV5-1 and J is TRBJ2-5; D is unresolved. CDR1 SGHRS and CDR2 YFSETQ come from the germline V gene. There are 15 residues in the CDR3. Trimming removed 0 bases from V and 1 base from J, with 10 bases in between. The CDR3 spells CASSLGVNSQETQYF. The DNA for the CDR3 is TGCGCCAGCAGCTTGGGAGTGAACAGCCAAGAGACCCAGTACTTC. The entire variable domain, with the rest obtained from reference TRBV5-1 and TRBJ2-5, is as follows: KAGVTQTPRYLIKTRGQQVTLSCSPISGHRSVSWYQQTPGQGLQFLFEYFSETQRNKGNFPGRFSGRQFSNSRSEMNVSTLELGDSALYLCASSLGVNSQETQYFGPGTRLLVL.

This clone was counted a few times. This chain uses TRBV30 with TRBJ1-6; TRBD1 aligns across 8 bases. Germline V lookup: CDR1 GTSNPN, CDR2 SVGIG (reference sequence). V was pared by 2 bases and J by 4 bases, with 1 base of the junction left unmatched. The CDR3 loop spans 14 amino acids. The CDR3 DNA reads TGTGCCTGGAGTAGGACAGGGTATAATTCACCCCTCCACTTT. It translates to CAWSRTGYNSPLHF.

The rearrangement links TRBV4-1 to TRBJ2-7; 7 nucleotides agree with TRBD2. This CDR3 is 16 amino acids long. CDR1 is MGHRA, CDR2 YSYEKL, per germline. V lost 2 bases, J lost 3 bases, and 10 bases stayed unmatched. The CDR3 nucleotides read TGCGCCAGCAGCCAAACATCGGCGGGAGTAGGCTACGAGCAGTACTTC. Amino acid sequence: CASSQTSAGVGYEQYF.

V usage is TRBV11-2 and J usage is TRBJ2-7; tentatively, D is TRBD2 (5 bases). CDR1 and CDR2 from the germline V gene are SGHAT and FQNNGV. The CDR3 is 14 amino acids. V lost 0 bases and J lost 2, with 8 bases in between. The chain's CDR3 is CASSLEAEAYEQYF. The DNA for the CDR3 is TGTGCCAGCAGCTTAGAAGCGGAAGCCTACGAGCAGTACTTC.

This chain's CDR3 is CASSFRGGTGELFF. In nucleotides, the CDR3 is TGTGCCAGCAGCTTCAGGGGTGGGACCGGGGAGCTGTTTTTT. The chain joins TRBV7-9 to TRBJ2-2; D may be TRBD1 (6 bases). The germline gives CDR1 SEHNR, CDR2 FQNEAQ (reference sequence). The CDR3 has 14 residues. V lost 3 bases and J 5 bases, leaving 10 bases between the germline ends.

J is TRBJ2-5 and V is TRBV19; TRBD1 might be the D (5 bases). CDR1 and CDR2 (germline): LNHDA, SQIVND (reference sequence). V lost 6 bases to trimming and J lost 2 bases, with 13 bases between them. CDR3 size: 14 residues. CDR3 sequence: CASREPNRQETQYF. The DNA of the CDR3 is TGTGCCAGTAGAGAACCCAACAGGCAAGAGACCCAGTACTTC.

This chain connects TRBV5-1 to TRBJ1-2; the D gene is possibly TRBD1 (5 bases). The germline V and J ends were trimmed by 7 bases and 2 bases, with 15 bases remaining between them. The CDR3 runs to 14 residues. From germline, CDR1 is SGHRS and CDR2 YFSETQ. The CDR3 sequence is CASVDLPGNYGYTF. In DNA form, the CDR3 reads TGCGCCAGCGTCGACCTCCCAGGGAACTATGGCTACACCTTC.

This clone was detected ten times or more. The sample carries other DNA sequences with the same CDR3. This chain links TRBV9 with TRBJ2-5; D may be TRBD1 (6 bases). Germline CDR1 SGDLS, CDR2 YYNGEE. V lost 0 bases and J lost 1, with 7 bases in between. This CDR3 is 14 amino acids long. The CDR3 sequence is CASSVEQGQETQYF. The CDR3 DNA reads TGTGCCAGCAGCGTAGAACAGGGCCAAGAGACCCAGTACTTC.